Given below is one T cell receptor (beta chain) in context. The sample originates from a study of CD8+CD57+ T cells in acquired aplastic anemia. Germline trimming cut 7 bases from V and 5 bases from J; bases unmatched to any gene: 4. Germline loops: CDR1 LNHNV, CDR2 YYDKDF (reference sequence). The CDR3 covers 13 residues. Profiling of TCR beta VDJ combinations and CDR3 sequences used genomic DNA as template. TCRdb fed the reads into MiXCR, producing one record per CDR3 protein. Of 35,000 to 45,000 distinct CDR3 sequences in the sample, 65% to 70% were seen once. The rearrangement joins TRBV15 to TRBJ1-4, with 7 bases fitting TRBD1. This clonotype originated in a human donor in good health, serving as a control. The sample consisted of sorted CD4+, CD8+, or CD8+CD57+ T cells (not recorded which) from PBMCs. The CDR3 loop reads CATKGQFNEKLFF. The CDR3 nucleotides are TGTGCCACCAAGGGACAGTTCAATGAAAAACTGTTTTTT.